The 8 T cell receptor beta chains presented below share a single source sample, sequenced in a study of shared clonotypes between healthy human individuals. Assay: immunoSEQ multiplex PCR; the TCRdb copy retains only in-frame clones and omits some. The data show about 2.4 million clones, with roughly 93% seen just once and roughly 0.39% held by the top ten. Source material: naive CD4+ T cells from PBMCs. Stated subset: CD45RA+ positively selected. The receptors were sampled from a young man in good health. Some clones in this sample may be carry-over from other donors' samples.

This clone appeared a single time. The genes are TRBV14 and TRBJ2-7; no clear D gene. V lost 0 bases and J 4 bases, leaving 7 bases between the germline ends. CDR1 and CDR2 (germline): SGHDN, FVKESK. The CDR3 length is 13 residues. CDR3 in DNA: TGTGCCAGCAGCCAAGAAAACTCGTACGAGCAGTACTTC. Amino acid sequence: CASSQENSYEQYF.

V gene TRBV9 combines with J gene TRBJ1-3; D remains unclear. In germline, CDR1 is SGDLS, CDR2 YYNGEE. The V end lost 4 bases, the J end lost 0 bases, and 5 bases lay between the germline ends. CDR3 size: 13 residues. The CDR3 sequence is CASSTSSGNTIYF. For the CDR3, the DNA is TGTGCCAGCAGCACTAGCTCTGGAAACACCATATATTTT.

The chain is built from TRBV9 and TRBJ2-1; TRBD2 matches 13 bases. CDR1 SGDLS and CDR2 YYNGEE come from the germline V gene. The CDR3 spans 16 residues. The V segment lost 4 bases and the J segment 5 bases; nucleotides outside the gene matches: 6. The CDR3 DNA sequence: TGTGCCAGCAGCTCCAAAGGGACTAGCGGGGACAATGAGCAGTTCTTC. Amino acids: CASSSKGTSGDNEQFF. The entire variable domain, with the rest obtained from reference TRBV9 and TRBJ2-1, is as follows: DSGVTQTPKHLITATGQRVTLRCSPRSGDLSVYWYQQSLDQGLQFLIQYYNGEERAKGNILERFSAQQFPDLHSELNLSSLELGDSALYFCASSSKGTSGDNEQFFGPGTRLTVL.

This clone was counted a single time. CDR3: CASSLAPAGQETQYF. In nucleotides, the CDR3 is TGCGCCAGCAGCTTGGCCCCGGCCGGGCAAGAGACCCAGTACTTC. The chain combines TRBV5-1 with TRBJ2-5; D call uncertain. Germline CDR1 is SGHRS and CDR2 is YFSETQ. This CDR3 is 15 amino acids long. Trimming left V 0 bases short and J 2 bases short, with 11 bases between.

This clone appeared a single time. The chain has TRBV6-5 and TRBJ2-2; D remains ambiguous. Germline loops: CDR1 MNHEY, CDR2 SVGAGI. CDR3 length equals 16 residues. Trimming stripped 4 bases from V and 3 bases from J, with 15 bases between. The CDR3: CASSSWARRDTGELFF. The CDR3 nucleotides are TGTGCCAGCAGTTCCTGGGCTCGAAGGGACACCGGGGAGCTGTTTTTT.

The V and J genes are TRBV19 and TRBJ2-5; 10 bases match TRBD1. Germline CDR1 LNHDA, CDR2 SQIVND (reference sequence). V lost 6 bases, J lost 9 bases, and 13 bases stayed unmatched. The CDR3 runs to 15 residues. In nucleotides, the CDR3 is TGTGCCAGTAGCACGACCGGGACAGGGGTTAAGGCCCAGTACTTC. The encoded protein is CASSTTGTGVKAQYF. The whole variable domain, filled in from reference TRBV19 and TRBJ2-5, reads DGGITQSPKYLFRKEGQNVTLSCEQNLNHDAMYWYRQDPGQGLRLIYYSQIVNDFQKGDIAEGYSVSREKKESFPLTVTSAQKNPTAFYLCASSTTGTGVKAQYFGPGTRLLVL.

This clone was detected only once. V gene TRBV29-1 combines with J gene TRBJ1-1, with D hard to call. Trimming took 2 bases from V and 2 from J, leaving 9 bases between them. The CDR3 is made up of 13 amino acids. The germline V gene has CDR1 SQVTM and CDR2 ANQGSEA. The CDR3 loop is CSVELNINTEAFF. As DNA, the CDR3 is TGCAGCGTTGAATTGAATATTAACACTGAAGCTTTCTTT.

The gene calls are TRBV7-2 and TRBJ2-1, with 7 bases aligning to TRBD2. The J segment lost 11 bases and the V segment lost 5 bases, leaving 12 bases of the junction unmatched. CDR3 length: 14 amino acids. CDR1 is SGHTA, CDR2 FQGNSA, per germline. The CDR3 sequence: CASSPTPGLPKQFF. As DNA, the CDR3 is TGTGCCAGCAGCCCGACACCGGGACTACCTAAGCAGTTCTTC.